The rows below give T cell receptor beta chains drawn from one sample of a study of lymphopenia after photon versus proton radiotherapy. The data were produced by immunoSEQ multiplex PCR, yet TCRdb's version contains in-frame clones alone and is incomplete. The profile covers 160,000 or so clones, with around nine tenths appearing a single time and around 5% taken by the ten largest. The source material was peripheral blood, sampled from a patient treated with photon-based radiotherapy. The origin of the receptors is a man in his fifties with gastric cancer. Both conserved end residues are part of each CDR3. The D gene is left open where the match is weak. A row's size may be missing; if present it is once, few, many or a size class.

16 | NA | TRBD2 | TRBJ2-1 | TRBV6-6 | TGTGCCAGCAGACCCATTAAGCGGGATAATAGCAATGAGCAGTTCTTC | CASRPIKRDNSNEQFF
17 | NA | NA | TRBJ1-5 | TRBV5-8 | TGTGCCAGCACCACCCATCTGGCCGCCGTCGGCAATCAGCCCCAGCATTTT | CASTTHLAAVGNQPQHF
16 | once | NA | TRBJ2-5 | TRBV6-1 | TGTGCCAGCAGTGAAGCGCTCGGGATTAGCAGGGAGACCCAGTACTTC | CASSEALGISRETQYF
12 | NA | NA | TRBJ1-2 | TRBV11-2 | TGTGCCACCATTCCGGGGCCCTATGGCTACACCTTC | CATIPGPYGYTF
15 | NA | NA | TRBJ1-1 | TRBV6-5 | TGTGCCAGCAGAAAAGGGGAGGGGATGAACACTGAAGCTTTCTTT | CASRKGEGMNTEAFF
16 | NA | TRBD1 | TRBJ2-1 | TRBV15 | TGTGCCACCAGCACCCCTACAGGGGGCGCCAGGAATGAGCAGTTCTTC | CATSTPTGGARNEQFF
15 | NA | TRBD2 | TRBJ2-1 | TRBV6-1 | TGTGCCAGCAGTGAGCGGGAGGGCTCTTACAATGAGCAGTTCTTC | CASSEREGSYNEQFF
16 | NA | TRBD2 | TRBJ2-3 | TRBV6-5 | TGTGCCAGCAGTTCCGGACTAGCGCCACCCGCGGATACGCAGTATTTT | CASSSGLAPPADTQYF
14 | NA | NA | TRBJ1-2 | TRBV18 | TGTGCCAGCTCACCTTCTAACCCGAACTATGGCTACACCTTC | CASSPSNPNYGYTF
16 | NA | TRBD2 | TRBJ2-7 | TRBV5-1 | TGCGCCAGCAGCTTCCACCGACTAGCGGGAGGCAACGAGCAGTACTTC | CASSFHRLAGGNEQYF
13 | NA | NA | TRBJ2-5 | TRBV27 | TGTGCCAGCAGCTTCGAGGGGGACGGGACCCAGTACTTC | CASSFEGDGTQYF
19 | NA | TRBD2 | TRBJ2-3 | TRBV9 | TGTGCCAGCAGCGTCCTGGGGGGGACCGGGACGCCTAGCACAGATACGCAGTATTTT | CASSVLGGTGTPSTDTQYF
15 | NA | NA | TRBJ1-1 | TRBV28 | TGTGCCAGCAAAAACGGGGGGTCGGGGAACACTGAAGCTTTCTTT | CASKNGGSGNTEAFF
13 | few | NA | TRBJ1-5 | TRBV18 | TGTGCCAGCTCACCGCTCCTAGAGCAGCCCCAGCATTTT | CASSPLLEQPQHF
13 | NA | NA | TRBJ2-5 | TRBV4-1 | TGCGCCAGCAGCCAAGGAAGGTTGGAGACCCAGTACTTC | CASSQGRLETQYF
14 | NA | TRBD1 | TRBJ1-1 | TRBV15 | TGTGCCACCAGGACGACAGGGGGGAGTACTGAAGCTTTCTTT | CATRTTGGSTEAFF
15 | few | TRBD1 | TRBJ2-2 | TRBV10-3 | TGTGCCATCAGCAATAGGGACAGCAACACCGGGGAGCTGTTTTTT | CAISNRDSNTGELFF
14 | NA | TRBD1 | TRBJ2-2 | TRBV11-2 | TGTGCCAGCAGCCGGGACAGGAGGACCGGGGAGCTGTTTTTT | CASSRDRRTGELFF
17 | NA | TRBD2 | TRBJ2-5 | TRBV5-1 | TGCGCCAGCAGCTTGTTTGGAGCGGGAGGCGCTCAAGAGACCCAGTACTTC | CASSLFGAGGAQETQYF
12 | NA | NA | TRBJ1-1 | TRBV19 | TGTGCCAGTAAGTTCAGGGCGTCTGAAGCTTTCTTT | CASKFRASEAFF
14 | NA | TRBD2 | TRBJ2-7 | TRBV6-5 | TGTGCCAGCAGAGCTAGCGGTTACCTCTACGAGCAGTACTTC | CASRASGYLYEQYF
13 | NA | TRBD1 | TRBJ1-2 | TRBV29-1 | TGCAGCGTTCGCGTTGGGACAGGCAATGGCTACACCTTC | CSVRVGTGNGYTF
14 | NA | NA | TRBJ2-5 | TRBV7-9 | TGTGCCAGCAGCTCAGACGGGATTCAAGAGACCCAGTACTTC | CASSSDGIQETQYF
15 | NA | TRBD2 | TRBJ2-1 | TRBV25-1 | TGTGCCAGCAGATCAGCGGGGCCCGATTACAATGAGCAGTTCTTC | CASRSAGPDYNEQFF
13 | NA | NA | TRBJ1-1 | TRBV9 | TGTGCCAGCAGCGTCTCAGTAAACACTGAAGCTTTCTTT | CASSVSVNTEAFF
13 | few | NA | TRBJ1-2 | TRBV6-1 | TGTGCCAGCAGCGCCGGGTCTAAATATGGCTACACCTTC | CASSAGSKYGYTF
14 | NA | NA | TRBJ2-2 | TRBV27 | TGTGCCAGCAGTTACACGGCGAACACCGGGGAGCTGTTTTTT | CASSYTANTGELFF
14 | NA | NA | TRBJ2-2 | TRBV30 | TGTGCCTGGAGTTACGGGAGAGGGGGCGGGGAGCTGTTTTTT | CAWSYGRGGGELFF
15 | NA | NA | TRBJ1-5 | TRBV19 | TGTGCCAGTAGGCTCAGGCAGAATAGCAATCAGCCCCAGCATTTT | CASRLRQNSNQPQHF
13 | once | NA | TRBJ1-1 | TRBV14 | TGTGCCAGCAGCCAAGACAGGGGCACTGAAGCTTTCTTT | CASSQDRGTEAFF
17 | NA | TRBD1 | TRBJ1-1 | TRBV4-1 | TGCGCCAGCAGCCCAAGACAAGGACAGGGGGCGAGGACTGAAGCTTTCTTT | CASSPRQGQGARTEAFF
16 | NA | NA | TRBJ2-7 | TRBV27 | TGTGCCAGCAGTCGGCTTACCGGGCGCCTCACCTACGAGCAGTACTTC | CASSRLTGRLTYEQYF
14 | once | TRBD2 | TRBJ2-5 | TRBV6-5 | TGTGCCAGCACTTTAGCGGGAGTCGGAGAGACCCAGTACTTC | CASTLAGVGETQYF
13 | NA | NA | TRBJ1-1 | TRBV4-1 | TGCGCCAGCAGCCAAGGCGGAAATGTTGAAGCTTTCTTT | CASSQGGNVEAFF
14 | NA | NA | TRBJ2-7 | TRBV6-6 | TGTGCCAGCAGTTACATAGACCCCAGCCGGGAGCAGTACTTC | CASSYIDPSREQYF
15 | NA | NA | TRBJ2-1 | TRBV2 | TGTGCCAGCAGTAACGGGGGAAGCTCCTACAATGAGCAGTTCTTC | CASSNGGSSYNEQFF
15 | NA | NA | TRBJ1-2 | TRBV28 | TGTGCCAGCAGTTCACCGGGGGCGGCTAACTATGGCTACACCTTC | CASSSPGAANYGYTF
19 | NA | TRBD2 | TRBJ2-1 | TRBV30 | TGTGCCTGGAGTGTAAATCGCGGGAGGGCCAATACCAACCACAATGAGCAGTTCTTC | CAWSVNRGRANTNHNEQFF
15 | few | TRBD2 | TRBJ2-1 | TRBV11-2 | TGTGCCAGCAGCTTAGTAGCGGGGTTTTACAATGAGCAGTTCTTC | CASSLVAGFYNEQFF
13 | few | TRBD1 | TRBJ2-7 | TRBV2 | TGTGCCAGCAGTCAGGGACAGTCGTACGAGCAGTACTTC | CASSQGQSYEQYF
15 | NA | NA | TRBJ1-4 | TRBV18 | TGTGCCAGCTCACCCTCGGAGGGTCCTAATGAAAAACTGTTTTTT | CASSPSEGPNEKLFF
15 | NA | NA | TRBJ2-1 | TRBV7-8 | TGTGCCAGCAGCTTAGTATCGCGTTTCCACAATGAGCAGTTCTTC | CASSLVSRFHNEQFF
17 | NA | TRBD1 | TRBJ1-1 | TRBV7-6 | TGTGCCAGCAGCTTAGCGATCGGGACAGGGGTGCGTACTGAAGCTTTCTTT | CASSLAIGTGVRTEAFF
14 | NA | NA | TRBJ1-1 | TRBV6-5 | TGTGCCAGCAGTTATCGGACCGTTAACACTGAAGCTTTCTTT | CASSYRTVNTEAFF
15 | NA | NA | TRBJ2-1 | TRBV5-4 | TGTGCCAGCAGCTTGGCCTCAGGGACTTTTAATGAGCAGTTCTTC | CASSLASGTFNEQFF